These 7 T cell receptor beta chains were sequenced from one sample in a study of spatial heterogeneity in lung cancer. Time point in this sample: sample taken at primary tumor resection. Sequencing covered unsorted whole RNA taken from tumor, nontumor lung or frozen PBMC. TCRdb re-called the 5' RACE reads through MiXCR, storing one row per CDR3 protein. Of tens of thousands of distinct CDR3 sequences in the sample, roughly 6.5% were seen once. The source material was PBMCs, sampled at surgery. These receptor sequences come from a female donor with early-stage non-small cell lung cancer.

At least ten counts were recorded for this clonotype. This chain joins TRBV20-1 and TRBJ2-5; D may match TRBD1 or TRBD2 (5 bases each). The CDR3 contains 13 residues. Germline loops: CDR1 DFQATT, CDR2 SNEGSKA (reference sequence). V was pared by 6 bases and J by 2 bases, with 13 bases between. CDR3 in DNA: TGCAGTGCCCATGCAGGGAGTCAAGAGACCCAGTACTTC. This codes for CSAHAGSQETQYF.

This clonotype has at least ten counts. The gene calls are TRBV28 and TRBJ2-6; the match to TRBD2 covers 7 bases. CDR1 and CDR2 from the germline V gene are MDHEN and SYDVKM. The CDR3 length is 15 residues. V gave up 7 bases and J gave up 0 bases; unmatched junction bases: 3. In nucleotides, the CDR3 is TGTGCCAGCACAAGCGGGGTCTCTGGGGCCAACGTCCTGACTTTC. Translating it yields CASTSGVSGANVLTF.

The V call is TRBV15, the J call TRBJ2-2; a weak D match, TRBD1 (6 bases). The CDR3 runs 13 residues. The germline V gene has CDR1 LNHNV and CDR2 YYDKDF (reference sequence). Trimming pared 8 bases from V and 2 bases from J, leaving 9 bases between. The CDR3 region has the DNA TGTGCCACCCGACAGGAAAACACCGGGGAGCTGTTTTTT. This encodes CATRQENTGELFF.

This clonotype was counted ten times or more. The V call is TRBV4-3, the J call TRBJ2-1, with 11 positions matching TRBD1. CDR1 and CDR2 (germline): LGHNA, YSLEER. The CDR3 spans 15 residues. V lost 3 bases and J lost 9; bases outside the gene matches: 7. CDR3 region: CASSHSGTGGPEQFF. As DNA, the CDR3 is TGCGCCAGCAGCCATTCCGGGACAGGGGGTCCTGAGCAGTTCTTC.

This clonotype was counted at least ten times. This sequence joins TRBV4-3 and TRBJ1-2; 8 positions agree with TRBD1. The CDR3 has 13 residues. V gave up 4 bases and J gave up 4 bases; unmatched junction bases: 2. Germline values: CDR1 LGHNA, CDR2 YSLEER. The DNA for the CDR3 is TGCGCCAGCAGCCGGACAGGGCCCTATGGCTACACCTTC. It is translated as CASSRTGPYGYTF.

This clonotype was detected only a few times. This chain connects TRBV6-1 to TRBJ2-3; D is undetermined. The V and J ends lost 5 bases and 2 bases respectively, with 8 bases between them. Per the germline V gene, CDR1 is MNHNS and CDR2 is SASEGT. CDR3 length: 13 residues. CDR3 DNA: TGTGCCAGCAGTCAAACTATCACAGATACGCAGTATTTT. Its translation is CASSQTITDTQYF.

This clonotype was seen ten or more times. V is TRBV28 and J is TRBJ1-2, with a weak D call TRBD1 (5 bases). Looked up from germline, CDR1 is MDHEN and CDR2 is SYDVKM. The CDR3 is 14 residues long. The V gene lost 6 bases and the J gene lost 5 bases, with 16 bases spanning the gap. CDR3 coding DNA: TGTGCCAGCAGGGGGACCCAATGGATTTATGGCTACACCTTC. Translation: CASRGTQWIYGYTF.